This record concerns one T cell receptor (beta chain) sequence. Its antigen remains unknown. Distinct nucleotide sequences in the sample also encode this CDR3. These data originate in a study of cytomegalovirus exposure and HLA in healthy donors. The PCR contained 60 Vbeta and 13 Jbeta primers. TCRdb keeps only in-frame clones here, not all; method: immunoSEQ multiplex PCR. The data hold 100,000 to 120,000 clones, with around 88% observed a single time. Points from the study as a whole: Earlier analysis yielded a pattern in which most TCR beta V segments were productive about 90% or about 30% of the time. Other equally common chains were less clonally expanded than HLA-associated TCR beta chains, a later analysis showed.

There were likely unrecorded immune exposures, though donors were nominally healthy when sampled. V shed 5 bases, J shed 0 bases, and the junction held 5 bases outside the gene matches. The CDR3 is made up of 15 amino acids. Germline-derived CDR1 and CDR2 are SGHRS and YFSETQ. This TCR was sampled from a man in his forties in good health and CMV-seronegative. The J gene is TRBJ1-5, the V gene TRBV5-1; TRBD1 agrees at 7 bases. Sequences were obtained from PBMCs. CDR3 amino acids: CASSLQGSSNQPQHF. CDR3 nucleotide sequence: TGCGCCAGCAGTTTACAGGGGAGTAGCAATCAGCCCCAGCATTTT.